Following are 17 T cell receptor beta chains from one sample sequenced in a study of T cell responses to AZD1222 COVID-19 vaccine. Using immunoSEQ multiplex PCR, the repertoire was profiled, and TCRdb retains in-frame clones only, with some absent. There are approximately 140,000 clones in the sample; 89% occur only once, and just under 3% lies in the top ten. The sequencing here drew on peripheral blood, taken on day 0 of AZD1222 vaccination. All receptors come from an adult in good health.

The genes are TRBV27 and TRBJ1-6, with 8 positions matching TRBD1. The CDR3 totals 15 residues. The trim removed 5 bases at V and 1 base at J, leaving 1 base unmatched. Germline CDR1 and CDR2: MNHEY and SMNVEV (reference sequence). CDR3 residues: CASSRQGSYNSPLHF. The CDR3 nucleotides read TGTGCCAGCAGTCGACAGGGGTCCTATAATTCACCCCTCCACTTT.

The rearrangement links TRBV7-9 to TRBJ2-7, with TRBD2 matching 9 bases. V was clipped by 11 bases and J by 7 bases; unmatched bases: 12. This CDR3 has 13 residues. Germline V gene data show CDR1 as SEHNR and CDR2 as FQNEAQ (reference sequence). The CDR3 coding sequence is TGTGCCGGGCGGGTAGCGGGAGCGGGGGAGCAGTACTTC. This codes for CAGRVAGAGEQYF.

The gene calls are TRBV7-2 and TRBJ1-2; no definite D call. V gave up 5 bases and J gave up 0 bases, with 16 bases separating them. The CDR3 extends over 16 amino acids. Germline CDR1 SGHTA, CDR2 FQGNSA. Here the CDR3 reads CASSPRGSTSNYGYTF. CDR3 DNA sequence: TGTGCCAGCAGCCCCCGAGGTAGTACCTCTAACTATGGCTACACCTTC.

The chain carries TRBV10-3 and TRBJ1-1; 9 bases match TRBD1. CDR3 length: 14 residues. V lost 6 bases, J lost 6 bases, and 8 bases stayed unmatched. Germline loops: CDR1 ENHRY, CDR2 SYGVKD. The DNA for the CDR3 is TGTGCCATCAGAGATCCGGGACAGGGTCCTGAAGCTTTCTTT. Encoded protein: CAIRDPGQGPEAFF.

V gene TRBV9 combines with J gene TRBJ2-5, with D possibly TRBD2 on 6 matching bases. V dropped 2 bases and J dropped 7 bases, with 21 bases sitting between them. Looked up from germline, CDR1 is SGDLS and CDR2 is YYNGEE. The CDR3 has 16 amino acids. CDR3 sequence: CASSVTPWPLGGTQYF. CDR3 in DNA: TGTGCCAGCAGCGTCACCCCTTGGCCGTTGGGAGGGACCCAGTACTTC.

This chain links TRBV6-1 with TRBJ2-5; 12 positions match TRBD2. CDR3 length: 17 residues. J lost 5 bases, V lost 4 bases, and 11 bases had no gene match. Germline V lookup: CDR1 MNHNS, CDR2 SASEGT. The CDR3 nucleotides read TGTGCCAGCAGTGGAGGCCGTACTAGCGGGAGGAAGGAGACCCAGTACTTC. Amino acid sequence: CASSGGRTSGRKETQYF.

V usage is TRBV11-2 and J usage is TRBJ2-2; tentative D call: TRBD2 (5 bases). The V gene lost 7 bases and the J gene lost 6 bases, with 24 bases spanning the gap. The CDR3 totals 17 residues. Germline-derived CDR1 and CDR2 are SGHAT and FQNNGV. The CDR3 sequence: CASTLPAGPTSAGELFF. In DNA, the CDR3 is TGTGCCAGCACCCTCCCGGCGGGCCCTACTTCTGCCGGGGAGCTGTTTTTT.

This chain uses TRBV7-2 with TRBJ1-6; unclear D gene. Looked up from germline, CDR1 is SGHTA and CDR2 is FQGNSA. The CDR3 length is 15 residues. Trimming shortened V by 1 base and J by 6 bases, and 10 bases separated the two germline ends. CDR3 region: CASSLGLRGNSPLHF. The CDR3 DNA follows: TGTGCCAGCAGCTTAGGCCTCCGGGGTAATTCACCCCTCCACTTT.

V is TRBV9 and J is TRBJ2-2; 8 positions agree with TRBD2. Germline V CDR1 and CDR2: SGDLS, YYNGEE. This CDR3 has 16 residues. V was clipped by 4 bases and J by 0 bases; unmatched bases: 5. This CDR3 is CASSPRTSTNTGELFF. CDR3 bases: TGTGCCAGCAGCCCCAGGACTAGCACGAACACCGGGGAGCTGTTTTTT. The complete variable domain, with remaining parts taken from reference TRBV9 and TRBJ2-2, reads DSGVTQTPKHLITATGQRVTLRCSPRSGDLSVYWYQQSLDQGLQFLIQYYNGEERAKGNILERFSAQQFPDLHSELNLSSLELGDSALYFCASSPRTSTNTGELFFGEGSRLTVL.

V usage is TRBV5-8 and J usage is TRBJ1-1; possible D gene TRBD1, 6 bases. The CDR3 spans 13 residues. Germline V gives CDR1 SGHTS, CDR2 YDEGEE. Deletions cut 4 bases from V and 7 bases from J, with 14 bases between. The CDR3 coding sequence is TGTGCCAGCAGCCCCTATAGGGGGATTGAAGCTTTCTTT. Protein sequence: CASSPYRGIEAFF.

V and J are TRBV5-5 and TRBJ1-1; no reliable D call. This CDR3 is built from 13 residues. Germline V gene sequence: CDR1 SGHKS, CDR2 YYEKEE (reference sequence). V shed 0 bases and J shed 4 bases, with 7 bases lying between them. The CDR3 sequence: CASSLAGTTEAFF. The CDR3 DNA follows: TGTGCCAGCAGCTTGGCGGGTACCACTGAAGCTTTCTTT.

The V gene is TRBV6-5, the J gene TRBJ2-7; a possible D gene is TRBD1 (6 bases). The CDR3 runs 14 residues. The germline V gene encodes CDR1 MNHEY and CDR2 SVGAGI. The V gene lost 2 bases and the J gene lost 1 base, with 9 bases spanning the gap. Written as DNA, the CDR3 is TGTGCCAGCAGTTACGACAGGCTATCCTACGAGCAGTACTTC. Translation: CASSYDRLSYEQYF.

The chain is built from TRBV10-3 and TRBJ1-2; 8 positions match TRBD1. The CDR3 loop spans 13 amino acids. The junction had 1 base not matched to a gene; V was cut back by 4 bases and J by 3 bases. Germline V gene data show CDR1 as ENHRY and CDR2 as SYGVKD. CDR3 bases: TGTGCCATCAGTGTGACAGGGGACTATGGCTACACCTTC. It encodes CAISVTGDYGYTF.

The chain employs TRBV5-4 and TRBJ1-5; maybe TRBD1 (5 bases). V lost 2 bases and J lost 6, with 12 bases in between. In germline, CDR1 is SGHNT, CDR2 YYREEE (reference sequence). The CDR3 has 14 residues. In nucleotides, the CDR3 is TGTGCCAGCAGCTTAATGGGGGGAGGTCAGCCCCAGCATTTT. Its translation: CASSLMGGGQPQHF.

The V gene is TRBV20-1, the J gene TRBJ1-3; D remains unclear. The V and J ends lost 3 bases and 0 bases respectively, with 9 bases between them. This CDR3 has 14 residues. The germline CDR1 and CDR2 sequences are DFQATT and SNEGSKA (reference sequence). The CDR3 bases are TGCAGTGCTAGTGATCAGAGCTCTGGAAACACCATATATTTT. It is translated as CSASDQSSGNTIYF.

The CDR3 reads CASSLFFSIYGTTANYGYTF. The CDR3 DNA follows: TGTGCCAGCAGCTTGTTTTTTTCCATTTACGGGACAACAGCTAACTATGGCTACACCTTC. This chain joins TRBV5-4 and TRBJ1-2, with D possibly TRBD1 on 6 matching bases. Trimming removed 1 base at V and 0 bases at J, with 25 bases between. The CDR3 length is 20 residues. Germline CDR1 and CDR2: SGHNT and YYREEE (reference sequence).

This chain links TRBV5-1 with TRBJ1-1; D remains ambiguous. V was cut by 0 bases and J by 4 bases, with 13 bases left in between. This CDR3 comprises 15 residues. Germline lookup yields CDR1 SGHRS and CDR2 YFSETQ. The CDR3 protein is CASSLAVSGSTEAFF. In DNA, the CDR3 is TGCGCCAGCAGCTTGGCCGTGTCGGGAAGCACTGAAGCTTTCTTT.